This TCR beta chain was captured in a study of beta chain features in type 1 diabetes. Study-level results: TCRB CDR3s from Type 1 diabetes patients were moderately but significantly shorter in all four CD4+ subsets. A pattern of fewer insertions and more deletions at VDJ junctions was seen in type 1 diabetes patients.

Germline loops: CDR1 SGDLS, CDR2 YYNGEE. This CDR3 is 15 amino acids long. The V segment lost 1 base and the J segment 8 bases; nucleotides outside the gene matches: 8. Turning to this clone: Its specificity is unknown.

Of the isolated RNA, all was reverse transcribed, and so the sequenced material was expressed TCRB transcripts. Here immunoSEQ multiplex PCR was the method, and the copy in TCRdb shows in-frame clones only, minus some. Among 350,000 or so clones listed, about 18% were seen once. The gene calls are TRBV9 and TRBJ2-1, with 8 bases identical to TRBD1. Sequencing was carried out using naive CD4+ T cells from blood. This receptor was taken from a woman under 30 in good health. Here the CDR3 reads CASSVQGAFVDEQFF. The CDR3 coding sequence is TGTGCCAGCAGCGTACAGGGGGCGTTTGTCGATGAGCAGTTCTTC.